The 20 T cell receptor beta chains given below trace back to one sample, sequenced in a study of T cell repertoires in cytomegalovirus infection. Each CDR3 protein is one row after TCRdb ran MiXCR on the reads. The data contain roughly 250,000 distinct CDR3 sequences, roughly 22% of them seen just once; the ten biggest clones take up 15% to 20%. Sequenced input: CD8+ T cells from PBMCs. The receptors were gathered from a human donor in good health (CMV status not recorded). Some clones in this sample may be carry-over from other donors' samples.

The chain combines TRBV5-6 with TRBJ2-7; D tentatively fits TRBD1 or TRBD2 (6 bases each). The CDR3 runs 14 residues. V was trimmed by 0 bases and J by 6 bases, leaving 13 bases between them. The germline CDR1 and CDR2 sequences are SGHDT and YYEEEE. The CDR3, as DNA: TGTGCCAGCAGCTTGGCAACAGGGACTTCCGAGCAGTACTTC. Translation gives CASSLATGTSEQYF.

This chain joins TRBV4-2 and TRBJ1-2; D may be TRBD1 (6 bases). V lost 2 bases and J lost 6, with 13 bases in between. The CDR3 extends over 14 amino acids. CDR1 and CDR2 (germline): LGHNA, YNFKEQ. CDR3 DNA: TGTGCCAGCAGCCAATACTCAGGGGTTGATGGCTACACCTTC. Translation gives CASSQYSGVDGYTF.

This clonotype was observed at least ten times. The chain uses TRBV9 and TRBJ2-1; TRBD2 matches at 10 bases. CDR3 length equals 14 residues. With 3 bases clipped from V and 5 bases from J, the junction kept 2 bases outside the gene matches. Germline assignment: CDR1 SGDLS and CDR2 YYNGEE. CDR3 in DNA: TGTGCCAGCAGCGCGGGACTAGCGCACAATGAGCAGTTCTTC. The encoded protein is CASSAGLAHNEQFF.

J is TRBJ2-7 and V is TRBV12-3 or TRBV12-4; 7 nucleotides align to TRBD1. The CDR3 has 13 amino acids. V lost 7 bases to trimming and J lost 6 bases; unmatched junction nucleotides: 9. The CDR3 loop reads CASTQGPTAEQYF. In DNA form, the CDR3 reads TGTGCCAGCACACAGGGGCCCACAGCCGAGCAGTACTTC.

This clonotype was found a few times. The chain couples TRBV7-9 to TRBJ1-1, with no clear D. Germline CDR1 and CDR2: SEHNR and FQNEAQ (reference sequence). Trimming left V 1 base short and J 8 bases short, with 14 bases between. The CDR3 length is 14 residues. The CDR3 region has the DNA TGTGCCAGCAGCTTAGACGGTCCGACTTCCGAAGCTTTCTTT. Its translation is CASSLDGPTSEAFF. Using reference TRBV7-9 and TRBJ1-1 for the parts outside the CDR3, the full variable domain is DTGVSQNPRHKITKRGQNVTFRCDPISEHNRLYWYRQTLGQGPEFLTYFQNEAQLEKSRLLSDRFSAERPKGSFSTLEIQRTEQGDSAMYLCASSLDGPTSEAFFGQGTRLTVV.

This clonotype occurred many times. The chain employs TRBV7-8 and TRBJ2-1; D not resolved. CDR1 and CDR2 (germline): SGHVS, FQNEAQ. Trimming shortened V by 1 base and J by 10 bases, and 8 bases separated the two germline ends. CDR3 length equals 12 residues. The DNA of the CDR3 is TGTGCCAGCAGCTTAGTAGAACGCGAGCAGTTCTTC. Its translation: CASSLVEREQFF.

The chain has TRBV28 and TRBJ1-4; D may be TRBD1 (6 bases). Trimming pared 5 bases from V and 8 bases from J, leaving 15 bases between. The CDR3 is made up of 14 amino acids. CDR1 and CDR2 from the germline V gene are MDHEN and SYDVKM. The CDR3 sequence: CASSPRQVPEKLFF. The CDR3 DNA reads TGTGCCAGCAGTCCTAGACAGGTCCCCGAAAAACTGTTTTTT.

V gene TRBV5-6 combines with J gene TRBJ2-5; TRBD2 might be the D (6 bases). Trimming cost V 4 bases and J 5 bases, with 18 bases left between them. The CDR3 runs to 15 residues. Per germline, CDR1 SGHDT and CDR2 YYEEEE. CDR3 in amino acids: CASSPIVTGDETQYF. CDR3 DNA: TGTGCCAGCAGCCCGATCGTCACGGGGGATGAGACCCAGTACTTC.

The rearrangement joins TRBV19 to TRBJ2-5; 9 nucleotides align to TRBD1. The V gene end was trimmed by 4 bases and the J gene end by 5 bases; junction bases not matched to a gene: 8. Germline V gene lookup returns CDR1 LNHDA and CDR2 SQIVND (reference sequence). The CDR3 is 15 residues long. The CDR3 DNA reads TGTGCCAGTAGTACTTGGACAGGGGCGTTGGAGACCCAGTACTTC. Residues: CASSTWTGALETQYF. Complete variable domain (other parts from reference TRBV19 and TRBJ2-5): DGGITQSPKYLFRKEGQNVTLSCEQNLNHDAMYWYRQDPGQGLRLIYYSQIVNDFQKGDIAEGYSVSREKKESFPLTVTSAQKNPTAFYLCASSTWTGALETQYFGPGTRLLVL.

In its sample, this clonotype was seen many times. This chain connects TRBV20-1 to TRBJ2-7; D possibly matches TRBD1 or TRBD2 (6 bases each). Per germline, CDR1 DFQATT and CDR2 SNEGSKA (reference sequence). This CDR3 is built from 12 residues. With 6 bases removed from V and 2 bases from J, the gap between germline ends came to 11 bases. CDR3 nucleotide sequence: TGCAGTGCGGGGGGACACCCCTACGAGCAGTACTTC. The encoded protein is CSAGGHPYEQYF.

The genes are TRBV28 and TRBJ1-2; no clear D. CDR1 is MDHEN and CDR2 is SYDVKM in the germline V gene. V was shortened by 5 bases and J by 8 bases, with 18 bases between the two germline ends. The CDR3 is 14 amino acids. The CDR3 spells CASSDLDGRSGYTF. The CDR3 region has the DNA TGTGCCAGCAGTGACCTGGACGGGAGGTCAGGCTACACCTTC.

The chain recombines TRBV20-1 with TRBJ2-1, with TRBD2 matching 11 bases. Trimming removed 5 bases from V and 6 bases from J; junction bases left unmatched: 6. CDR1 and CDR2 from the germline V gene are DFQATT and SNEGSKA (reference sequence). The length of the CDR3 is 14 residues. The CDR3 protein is CSAVTGTSGNEQFF. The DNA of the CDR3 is TGCAGTGCTGTGACAGGGACTAGCGGCAATGAGCAGTTCTTC.

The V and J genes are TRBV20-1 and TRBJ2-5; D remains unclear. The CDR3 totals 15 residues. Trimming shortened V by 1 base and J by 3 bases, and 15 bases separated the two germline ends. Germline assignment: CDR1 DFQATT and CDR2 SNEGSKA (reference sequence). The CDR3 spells CSARGVVPVEETQYF. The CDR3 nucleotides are TGCAGTGCTAGAGGAGTAGTCCCCGTAGAAGAGACCCAGTACTTC.

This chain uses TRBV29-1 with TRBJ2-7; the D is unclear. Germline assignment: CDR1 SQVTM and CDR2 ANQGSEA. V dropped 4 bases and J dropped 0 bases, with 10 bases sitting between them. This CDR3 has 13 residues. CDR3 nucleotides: TGCAGCGTTGTTTTCGGTAACTCCTACGAGCAGTACTTC. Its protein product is CSVVFGNSYEQYF.

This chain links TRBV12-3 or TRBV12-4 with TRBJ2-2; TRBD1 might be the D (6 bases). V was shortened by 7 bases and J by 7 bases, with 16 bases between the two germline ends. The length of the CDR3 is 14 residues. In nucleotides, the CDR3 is TGTGCCAGCATTGCGGTCCAAGGGGGCGGGGAGCTGTTTTTT. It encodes CASIAVQGGGELFF.

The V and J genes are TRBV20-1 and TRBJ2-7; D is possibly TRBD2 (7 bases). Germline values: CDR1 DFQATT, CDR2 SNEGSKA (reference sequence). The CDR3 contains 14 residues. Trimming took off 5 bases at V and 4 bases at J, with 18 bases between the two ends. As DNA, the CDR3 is TGCAGTGCTGACGGGGGGCCCCATGGGTACGAGCAGTACTTC. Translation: CSADGGPHGYEQYF.

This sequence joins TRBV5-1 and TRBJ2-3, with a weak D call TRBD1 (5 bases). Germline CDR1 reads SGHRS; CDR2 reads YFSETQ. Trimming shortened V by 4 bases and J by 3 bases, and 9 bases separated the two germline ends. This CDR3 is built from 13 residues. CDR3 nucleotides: TGCGCCAGCAGCGGTGACAGTACAGATACGCAGTATTTT. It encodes CASSGDSTDTQYF. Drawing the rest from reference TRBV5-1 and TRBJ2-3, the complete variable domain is KAGVTQTPRYLIKTRGQQVTLSCSPISGHRSVSWYQQTPGQGLQFLFEYFSETQRNKGNFPGRFSGRQFSNSRSEMNVSTLELGDSALYLCASSGDSTDTQYFGPGTRLTVL.

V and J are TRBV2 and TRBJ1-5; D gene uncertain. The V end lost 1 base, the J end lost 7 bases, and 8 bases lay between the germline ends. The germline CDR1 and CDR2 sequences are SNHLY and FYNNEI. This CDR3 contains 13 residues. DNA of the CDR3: TGTGCCAGCAGTGAAGGGGTGAGGCAGCCCCAGCATTTT. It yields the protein CASSEGVRQPQHF.

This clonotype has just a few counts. The CDR3 sequence is CASSLLGPRSYNEQFF. For the CDR3, the DNA is TGTGCCAGCAGTTTGCTGGGACCCCGCTCCTACAATGAGCAGTTCTTC. The gene calls are TRBV12-3 or TRBV12-4 and TRBJ2-1; D is possibly TRBD1 or TRBD2 (5 bases each). CDR3 length: 16 amino acids. V was trimmed by 3 bases and J by 0 bases, leaving 12 bases between them.

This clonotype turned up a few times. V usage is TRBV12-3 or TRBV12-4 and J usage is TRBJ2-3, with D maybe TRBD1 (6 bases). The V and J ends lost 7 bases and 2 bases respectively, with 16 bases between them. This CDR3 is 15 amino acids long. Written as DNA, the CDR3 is TGTGCCAGCACCTTGGTGGGGGCTCCCACAGATACGCAGTATTTT. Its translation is CASTLVGAPTDTQYF.